This TCR beta chain stems from a study of blood T cell repertoires in COVID-19. Background on the study: Some COVID-19 samples were acute and others convalescent; all came from the United States, Italy and Spain. Sample material is recorded as cDNA or gDNA derived from T cells, B-cell-depleted T cells, or PBMCs.

In the authors' methods: How many nucleated cells were present was estimated from reference gene primer amplification. Profiled with immunoSEQ multiplex PCR; TCRdb holds only in-frame clones, not every one. The V and J calls and clone size come from that table; D and trimming were worked out from the DNA. This table holds 100,000 to 150,000 clones, approximately 90% found once. The CDR3 has 15 amino acids. CDR1 and CDR2 (germline): LNHDA, SQIVND (reference sequence). V shed 7 bases and J 0 bases; nucleotides not matched to a gene: 9. Followed longitudinally, the Seattle patients had been enrolled during active infection.

The sequenced sample was peripheral blood. The TCR originated in a man in his sixties with COVID-19, enrolled during active disease. This chain joins TRBV19 and TRBJ2-7; TRBD2 matches at 7 bases. The CDR3 sequence: CASMGGRGHSYEQYF. CDR3 sequence (DNA): TGTGCCAGTATGGGGGGGAGGGGCCACTCCTACGAGCAGTACTTC.